The entry below describes one TCR beta chain. The sample comes from a study of naive and memory T cell subsets. The library had UMIs added by 3' ligation of an oligonucleotide to TCR cDNA. Ligated cDNA underwent four rounds of PCR with nested alpha and beta constant region primers and SP2. Via MiXCR, TCRdb re-called the 5' RACE reads, giving one row per CDR3 protein. The repertoire consists of roughly 48,000 distinct CDR3 sequences, with about 4.8% occurring once and the leading ten covering 0.75% to 0.9%. CDR3 length: 17 amino acids. Germline V gene lookup returns CDR1 KGHSH and CDR2 LQKENI. V was trimmed by 0 bases and J by 1 base, leaving 12 bases between them.

This TCR came from a female donor in good health. The chain has TRBV18 and TRBJ2-2; D gene unclear. The CDR3 nucleotides are TGTGCCAGCTCACCACCCCCCCCAGGCTGGAACACCGGGGAGCTGTTTTTT. Translated: CASSPPPPGWNTGELFF.